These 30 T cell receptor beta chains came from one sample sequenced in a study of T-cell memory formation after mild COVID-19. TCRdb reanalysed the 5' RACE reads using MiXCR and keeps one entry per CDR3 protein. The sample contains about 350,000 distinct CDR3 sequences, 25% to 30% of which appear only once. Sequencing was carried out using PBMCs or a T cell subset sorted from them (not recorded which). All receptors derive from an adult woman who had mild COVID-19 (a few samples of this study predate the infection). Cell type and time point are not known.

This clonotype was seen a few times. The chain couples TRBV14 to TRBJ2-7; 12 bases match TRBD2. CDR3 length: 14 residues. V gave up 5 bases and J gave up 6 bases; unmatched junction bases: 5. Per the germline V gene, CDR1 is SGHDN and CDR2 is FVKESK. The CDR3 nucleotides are TGTGCCAGCAGCTCTAGCGGGAGGGCCCCCGAGCAGTACTTC. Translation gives CASSSSGRAPEQYF.

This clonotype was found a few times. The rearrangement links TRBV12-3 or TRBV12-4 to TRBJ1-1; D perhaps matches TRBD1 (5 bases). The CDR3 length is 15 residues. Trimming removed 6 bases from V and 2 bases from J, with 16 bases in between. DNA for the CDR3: TGTGCCAGCAGGCTCACCGGGGCACCCAACACTGAAGCTTTCTTT. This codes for CASRLTGAPNTEAFF.

The CDR3 reads CASSSWGPLNTEAFF. The CDR3 bases are TGTGCCAGCAGTTCCTGGGGACCGCTGAACACTGAAGCTTTCTTT. The chain uses TRBV12-3 or TRBV12-4 and TRBJ1-1, with a possible D match to TRBD1 (5 bases). This CDR3 comprises 15 residues. V was cut by 4 bases and J by 0 bases, with 12 bases left in between.

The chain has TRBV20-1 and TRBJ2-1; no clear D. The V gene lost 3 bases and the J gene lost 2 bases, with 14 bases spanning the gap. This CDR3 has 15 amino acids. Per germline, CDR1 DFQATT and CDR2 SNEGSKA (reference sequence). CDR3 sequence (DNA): TGCAGTGCTAGGTCTGGGCGCCACGCCTACAATGAGCAGTTCTTC. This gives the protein CSARSGRHAYNEQFF.

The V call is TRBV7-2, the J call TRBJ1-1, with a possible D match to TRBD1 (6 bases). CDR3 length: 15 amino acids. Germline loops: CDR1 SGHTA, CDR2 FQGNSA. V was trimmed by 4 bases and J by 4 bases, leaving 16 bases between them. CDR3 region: CASSSDGGRATEAFF. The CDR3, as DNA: TGTGCCAGCAGCTCCGACGGGGGGCGGGCCACTGAAGCTTTCTTT.

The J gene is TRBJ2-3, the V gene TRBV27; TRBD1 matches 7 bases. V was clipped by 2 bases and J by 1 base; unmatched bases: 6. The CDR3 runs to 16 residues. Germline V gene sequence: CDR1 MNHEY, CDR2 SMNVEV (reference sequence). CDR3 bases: TGTGCCAGCAGTTTAGACGGGGACAGTCGCACAGATACGCAGTATTTT. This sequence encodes CASSLDGDSRTDTQYF.

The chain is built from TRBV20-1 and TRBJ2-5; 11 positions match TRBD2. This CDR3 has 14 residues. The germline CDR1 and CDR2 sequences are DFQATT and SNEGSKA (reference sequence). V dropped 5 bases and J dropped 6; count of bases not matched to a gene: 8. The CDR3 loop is CSARSGGAGKTQYF. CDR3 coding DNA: TGCAGTGCTCGTAGCGGGGGGGCCGGGAAGACCCAGTACTTC.

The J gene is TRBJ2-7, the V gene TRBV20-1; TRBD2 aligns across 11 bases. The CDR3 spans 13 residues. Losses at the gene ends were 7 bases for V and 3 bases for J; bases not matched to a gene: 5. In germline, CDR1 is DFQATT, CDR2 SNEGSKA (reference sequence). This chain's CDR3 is CSGAGTSGYEQYF. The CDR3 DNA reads TGCAGTGGGGCCGGGACTAGCGGCTACGAGCAGTACTTC.

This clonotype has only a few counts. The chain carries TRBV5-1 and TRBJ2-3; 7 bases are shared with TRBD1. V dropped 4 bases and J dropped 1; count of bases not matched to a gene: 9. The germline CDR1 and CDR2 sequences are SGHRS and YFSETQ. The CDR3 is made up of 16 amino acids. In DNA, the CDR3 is TGCGCCAGCAGCGAAACAGGGGATGTTGGCACAGATACGCAGTATTTT. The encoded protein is CASSETGDVGTDTQYF. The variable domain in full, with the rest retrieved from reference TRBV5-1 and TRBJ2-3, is KAGVTQTPRYLIKTRGQQVTLSCSPISGHRSVSWYQQTPGQGLQFLFEYFSETQRNKGNFPGRFSGRQFSNSRSEMNVSTLELGDSALYLCASSETGDVGTDTQYFGPGTRLTVL.

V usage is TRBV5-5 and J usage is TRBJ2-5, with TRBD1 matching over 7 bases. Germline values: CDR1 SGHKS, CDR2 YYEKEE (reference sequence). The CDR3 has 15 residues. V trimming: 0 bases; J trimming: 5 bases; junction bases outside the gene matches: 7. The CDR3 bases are TGTGCCAGCAGCTTGGGACAGGGTGAATGGGAGACCCAGTACTTC. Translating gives CASSLGQGEWETQYF.

CDR3 coding DNA: TGTGCCAGTAAGCGCCAGTCTAGCACAGATACGCAGTATTTT. This translates into CASKRQSSTDTQYF. The rearrangement uses TRBV19 and TRBJ2-3, with D hard to call. The V gene's germline CDR1 is LNHDA and CDR2 SQIVND (reference sequence). The length of the CDR3 is 14 residues. The ends were cut back, 7 bases at V and 0 bases at J, with 11 bases in the middle.

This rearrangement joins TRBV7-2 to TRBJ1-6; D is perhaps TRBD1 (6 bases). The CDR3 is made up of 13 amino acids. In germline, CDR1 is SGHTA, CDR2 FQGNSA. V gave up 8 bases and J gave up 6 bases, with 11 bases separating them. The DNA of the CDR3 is TGTGCCAGCCAAATACAGGGTAATTCACCCCTCCACTTT. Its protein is CASQIQGNSPLHF.

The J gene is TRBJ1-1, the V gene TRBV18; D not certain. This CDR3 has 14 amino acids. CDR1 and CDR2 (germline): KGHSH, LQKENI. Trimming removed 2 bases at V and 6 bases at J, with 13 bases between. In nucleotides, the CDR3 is TGTGCCAGCTCACCAAAGGCCCCGAGCGCTGAAGCTTTCTTT. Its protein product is CASSPKAPSAEAFF.

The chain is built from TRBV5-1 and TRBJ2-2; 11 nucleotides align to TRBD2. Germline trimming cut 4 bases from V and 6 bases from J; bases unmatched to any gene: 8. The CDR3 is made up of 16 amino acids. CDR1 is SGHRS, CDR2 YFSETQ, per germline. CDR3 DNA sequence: TGCGCCAGCAGCGCCCGGCTAGCGGGAGGTCCCGGGGAGCTGTTTTTT. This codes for CASSARLAGGPGELFF.

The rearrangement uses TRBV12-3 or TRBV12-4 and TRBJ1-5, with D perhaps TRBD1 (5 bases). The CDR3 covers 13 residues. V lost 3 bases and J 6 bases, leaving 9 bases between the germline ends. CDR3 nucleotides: TGTGCCAGCAGTTTCGGGGACCTTCAGCCCCAGCATTTT. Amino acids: CASSFGDLQPQHF.

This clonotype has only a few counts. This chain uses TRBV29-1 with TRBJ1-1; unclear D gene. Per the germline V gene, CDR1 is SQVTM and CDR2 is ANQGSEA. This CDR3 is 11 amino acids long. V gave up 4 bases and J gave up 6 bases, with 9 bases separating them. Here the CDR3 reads CSVGVDAEAFF. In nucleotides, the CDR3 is TGCAGCGTTGGTGTGGATGCTGAAGCTTTCTTT. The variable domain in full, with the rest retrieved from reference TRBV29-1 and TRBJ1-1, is SAVISQKPSRDICQRGTSLTIQCQVDSQVTMMFWYRQQPGQSLTLIATANQGSEATYESGFVIDKFPISRPNLTFSTLTVSNMSPEDSSIYLCSVGVDAEAFFGQGTRLTVV.

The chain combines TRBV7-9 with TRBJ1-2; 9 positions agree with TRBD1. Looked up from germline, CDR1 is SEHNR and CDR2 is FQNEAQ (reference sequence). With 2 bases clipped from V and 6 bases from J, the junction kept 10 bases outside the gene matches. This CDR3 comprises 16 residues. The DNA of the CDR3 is TGTGCCAGCAGCTTATCCACAGGACAGGGGTTGGATGGCTACACCTTC. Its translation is CASSLSTGQGLDGYTF.

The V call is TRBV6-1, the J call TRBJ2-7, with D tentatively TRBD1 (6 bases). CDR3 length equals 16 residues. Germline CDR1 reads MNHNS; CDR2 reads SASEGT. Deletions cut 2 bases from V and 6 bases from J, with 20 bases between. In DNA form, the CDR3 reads TGTGCCAGCAGTGAATATGAGGGGGTCCTAATCGGCGAGCAGTACTTC. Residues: CASSEYEGVLIGEQYF.

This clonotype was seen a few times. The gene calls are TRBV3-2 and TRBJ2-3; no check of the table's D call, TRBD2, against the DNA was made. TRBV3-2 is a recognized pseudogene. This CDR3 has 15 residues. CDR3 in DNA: TGTGCCAGCAGTCAGACTAGCGGTAGCACAGATACGCAGTATTTT. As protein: CASSQTSGSTDTQYF.

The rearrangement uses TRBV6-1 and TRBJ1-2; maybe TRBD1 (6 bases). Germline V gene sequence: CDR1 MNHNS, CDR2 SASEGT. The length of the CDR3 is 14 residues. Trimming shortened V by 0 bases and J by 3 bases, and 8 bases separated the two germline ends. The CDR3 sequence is CASSEAKGDYGYTF. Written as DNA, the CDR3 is TGTGCCAGCAGTGAAGCTAAGGGGGACTATGGCTACACCTTC.

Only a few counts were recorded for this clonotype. DNA of the CDR3: TGCAGCGTTGGTCCTCCTAGCACAGATACGCAGTATTTT. Translation gives CSVGPPSTDTQYF. The V call is TRBV29-1, the J call TRBJ2-3; D is unclear. Trimming took 4 bases from V and 0 from J, leaving 8 bases between them. The CDR3 consists of 13 residues. Germline V lookup: CDR1 SQVTM, CDR2 ANQGSEA.

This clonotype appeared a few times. The CDR3 DNA reads TGCGCCAGCAGCCCAAGGAGTCTAGCGGGAGGGCCGTCTGTCGAGCAGTACTTC. The encoded protein is CASSPRSLAGGPSVEQYF. This rearrangement joins TRBV5-1 to TRBJ2-7; 12 bases are a match to TRBD2. The V gene's germline CDR1 is SGHRS and CDR2 YFSETQ. The CDR3 has 18 amino acids. With V trimmed by 4 bases and J by 6 bases, 17 bases remained unmatched.

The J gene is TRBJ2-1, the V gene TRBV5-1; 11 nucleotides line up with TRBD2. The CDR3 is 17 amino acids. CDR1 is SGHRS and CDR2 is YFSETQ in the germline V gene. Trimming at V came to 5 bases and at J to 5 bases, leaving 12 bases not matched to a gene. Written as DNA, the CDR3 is TGCGCCAGCAGTATTTTCGTAGCGGGGGGGTCTAACAATGAGCAGTTCTTC. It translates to CASSIFVAGGSNNEQFF.

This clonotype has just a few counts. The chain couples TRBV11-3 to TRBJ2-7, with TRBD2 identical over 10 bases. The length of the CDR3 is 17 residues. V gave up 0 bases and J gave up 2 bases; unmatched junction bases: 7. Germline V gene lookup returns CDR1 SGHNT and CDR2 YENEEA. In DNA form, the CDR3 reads TGTGCCAGCAGCTTAGAGCCTAGCGGGAGCGGGCCCTACGAGCAGTACTTC. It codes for CASSLEPSGSGPYEQYF. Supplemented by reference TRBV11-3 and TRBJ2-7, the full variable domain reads EAGVVQSPRYKIIEKKQPVAFWCNPISGHNTLYWYLQNLGQGPELLIRYENEEAVDDSQLPKDRFSAERLKGVDSTLKIQPAELGDSAVYLCASSLEPSGSGPYEQYFGPGTRLTVT.

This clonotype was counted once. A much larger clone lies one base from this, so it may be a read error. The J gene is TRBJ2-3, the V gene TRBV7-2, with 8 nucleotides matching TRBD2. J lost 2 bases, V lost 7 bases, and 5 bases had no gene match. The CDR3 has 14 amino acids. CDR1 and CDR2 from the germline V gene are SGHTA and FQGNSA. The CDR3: CASISGGFTDTQYF. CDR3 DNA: TGTGCCAGCATCTCGGGGGGGTTCACAGATACGCAGTATTTT.

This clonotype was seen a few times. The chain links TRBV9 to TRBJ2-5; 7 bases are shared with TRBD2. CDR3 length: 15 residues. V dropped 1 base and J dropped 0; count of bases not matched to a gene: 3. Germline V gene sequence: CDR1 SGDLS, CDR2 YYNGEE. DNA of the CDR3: TGTGCCAGCAGCGTAATAGGGACTAACCAAGAGACCCAGTACTTC. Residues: CASSVIGTNQETQYF. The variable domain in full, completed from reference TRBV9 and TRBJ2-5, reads DSGVTQTPKHLITATGQRVTLRCSPRSGDLSVYWYQQSLDQGLQFLIQYYNGEERAKGNILERFSAQQFPDLHSELNLSSLELGDSALYFCASSVIGTNQETQYFGPGTRLLVL.

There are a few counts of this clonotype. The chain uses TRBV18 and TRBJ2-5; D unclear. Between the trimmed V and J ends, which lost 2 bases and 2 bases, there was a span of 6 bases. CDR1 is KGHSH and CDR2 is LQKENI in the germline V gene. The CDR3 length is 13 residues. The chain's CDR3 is CASSPSLQETQYF. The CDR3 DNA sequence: TGTGCCAGCTCACCAAGTCTACAAGAGACCCAGTACTTC. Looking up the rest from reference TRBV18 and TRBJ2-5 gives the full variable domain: NAGVMQNPRHLVRRRGQEARLRCSPMKGHSHVYWYRQLPEEGLKFMVYLQKENIIDESGMPKERFSAEFPKEGPSILRIQQVVRGDSAAYFCASSPSLQETQYFGPGTRLLVL.

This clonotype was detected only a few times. CDR3 in amino acids: CASSKRGTEAFF. CDR3 nucleotides: TGTGCCAGCAGCAAAAGGGGGACTGAAGCTTTCTTT. This chain joins TRBV4-2 and TRBJ1-1; maybe TRBD1 (6 bases). The CDR3 loop spans 12 amino acids. Germline CDR1 and CDR2: LGHNA and YNFKEQ. V was clipped by 5 bases and J by 5 bases, with 9 bases between them.

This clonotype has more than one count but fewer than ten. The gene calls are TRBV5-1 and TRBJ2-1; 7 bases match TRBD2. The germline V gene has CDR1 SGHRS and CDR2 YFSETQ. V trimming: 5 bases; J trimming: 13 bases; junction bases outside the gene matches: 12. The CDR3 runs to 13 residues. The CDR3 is CASSSHSGTTQFF. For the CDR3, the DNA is TGCGCCAGCAGTTCCCACTCCGGGACTACACAGTTCTTC.

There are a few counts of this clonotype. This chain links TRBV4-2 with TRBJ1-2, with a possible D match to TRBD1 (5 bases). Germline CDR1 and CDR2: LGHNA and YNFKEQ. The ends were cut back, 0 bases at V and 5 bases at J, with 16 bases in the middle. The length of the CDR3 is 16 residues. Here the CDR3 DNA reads TGTGCCAGCAGCCAAGACCCCCGGCAAAGGGGTTATGGCTACACCTTC. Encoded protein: CASSQDPRQRGYGYTF.